Listed below are T cell receptor beta chains from one sample, sequenced in a study of T cells in Graves' hyperthyroidism and ophthalmopathy. TCRdb ran MiXCR on the multiplex PCR reads and lists one entry per CDR3 protein. The sample includes roughly 400,000 distinct CDR3 sequences, around 25% of them seen just once. The sample taken for sequencing was blood. All receptors come from a man aged 45-60 years with Graves' hyperthyroidism. Both conserved end residues are part of each CDR3. Fields, in order: V gene, J gene, CDR3 protein.

>TRBV2|TRBJ2-3
CASSVAGRDADTQYF
>TRBV19|TRBJ1-3
CASSIGTDGNTIYF
>TRBV10-1|TRBJ2-7
CASSESSGGPGEQYF
>TRBV28|TRBJ2-1
CASSERPGYNEQFF
>TRBV6-1|TRBJ2-3
CATSTGRLPTDTQYF
>TRBV7-6|TRBJ1-2
CASKPSPAGSDGYTF
>TRBV20-1|TRBJ2-7
CSAQDGGRGDEQYF
>TRBV20-1|TRBJ2-5
CSARDIRGGETQYF
>TRBV19|TRBJ2-7
CASSLRTDSYEQYF
>TRBV24-1|TRBJ2-2
CATSDPAGGLTGELFF
>TRBV7-8|TRBJ1-2
CASSSRATASNYGYTF
>TRBV5-5|TRBJ2-5
CASNAAGGQETQYF
>TRBV27|TRBJ1-2
CASSSSPRGKRLGGHTF
>TRBV20-1|TRBJ2-7
CSASAGLAGGTYEQYF
>TRBV5-1|TRBJ2-7
CASSGGGGAYEQYF
>TRBV28|TRBJ2-7
CASTHGGVSYEQYF
>TRBV15|TRBJ2-2
CATSRDLGGRGELFF
>TRBV7-9|TRBJ2-5
CASSPIRDRETQYF
>TRBV15|TRBJ2-5
CATSRDRAAETQYF
>TRBV11-2|TRBJ2-1
CASSPGVSSYNEQFF
>TRBV7-2|TRBJ2-1
CASSSTSGKRNNEQFF
>TRBV7-2|TRBJ2-7
CASSLEWYEQYF
>TRBV6-2/TRBV6-3|TRBJ2-7
CASSSRFSGSSYEQYF
>TRBV6-5|TRBJ2-5
CASSSPPGLQETQYF
>TRBV12-3/TRBV12-4|TRBJ2-1
CASSRTGRSYNEQFF
>TRBV20-1|TRBJ2-3
CSAREGASADTQYF
>TRBV7-9|TRBJ2-7
CASSLGGQGVDEQYF
>TRBV11-3|TRBJ2-2
CASSLRQLNTGELFF
>TRBV5-1|TRBJ2-2
CASRLAITGELFF
>TRBV28|TRBJ1-1
CASGPGYLNTEAFF
>TRBV29-1|TRBJ2-7
CSVDSGGGYEQYF
>TRBV20-1|TRBJ1-5
CSAGTGEGQPQHF
>TRBV7-6|TRBJ2-5
CASSLGGPKETQYF
>TRBV20-1|TRBJ1-5
CSARDRPTGQPQHF
>TRBV19|TRBJ2-5
CASSYRGAGRETQYF
>TRBV5-1|TRBJ1-1
CASSFGGTGSTEAFF
>TRBV3-1|TRBJ1-1
CASSQAGRQNTEAFF
>TRBV28|TRBJ1-2
CASSLMANYGYTF
>TRBV29-1|TRBJ2-3
CSVRLAGADTQYF
>TRBV6-5|TRBJ2-1
CASSSQTSAGHNEQFF
>TRBV20-1|TRBJ2-5
CSARVGGATQYF